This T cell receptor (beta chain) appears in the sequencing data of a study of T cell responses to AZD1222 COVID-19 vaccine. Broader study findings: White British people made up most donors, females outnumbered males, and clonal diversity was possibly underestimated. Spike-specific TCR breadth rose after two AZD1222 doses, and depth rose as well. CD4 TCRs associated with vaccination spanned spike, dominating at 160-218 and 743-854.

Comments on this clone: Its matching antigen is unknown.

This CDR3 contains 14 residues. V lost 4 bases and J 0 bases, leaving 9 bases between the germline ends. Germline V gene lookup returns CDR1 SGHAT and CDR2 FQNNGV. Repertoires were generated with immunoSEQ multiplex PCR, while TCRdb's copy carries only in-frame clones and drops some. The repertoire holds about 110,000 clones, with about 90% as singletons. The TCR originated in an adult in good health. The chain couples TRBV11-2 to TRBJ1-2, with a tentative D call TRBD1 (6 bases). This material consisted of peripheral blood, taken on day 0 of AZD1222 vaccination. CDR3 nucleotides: TGTGCCAGCAGCTCTAGGGGGGCTAACTATGGCTACACCTTC. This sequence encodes CASSSRGANYGYTF. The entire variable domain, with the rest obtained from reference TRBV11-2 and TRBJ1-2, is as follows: EAGVAQSPRYKIIEKRQSVAFWCNPISGHATLYWYQQILGQGPKLLIQFQNNGVVDDSQLPKDRFSAERLKGVDSTLKIQPAKLEDSAVYLCASSSRGANYGYTFGSGTRLTVV.